Each of the 5 T cell receptor beta chains below was sequenced from the same sample in a study of blood T cell repertoires in COVID-19. The assay was immunoSEQ multiplex PCR, and TCRdb's table has in-frame clones only and misses some. The sample contains under 200,000 clones, around 81% of which appear only once. The sample taken for sequencing was peripheral blood. Receptor source: a human donor with acute or convalescent COVID-19. The donor label of this sample is uncertain.

The chain employs TRBV2 and TRBJ1-1; no firm D call. V lost 2 bases to trimming and J lost 11 bases, with 12 bases between them. Germline V CDR1 and CDR2: SNHLY, FYNNEI. CDR3 length equals 12 residues. The chain's CDR3 is CASSETRYYAFF. The CDR3 bases are TGTGCCAGCAGTGAAACGCGGTATTACGCTTTCTTT.

The chain has TRBV11-2 and TRBJ2-5; tentatively, D is TRBD1 (6 bases). Germline V gene lookup returns CDR1 SGHAT and CDR2 FQNNGV. The CDR3 contains 14 residues. The germline V and J ends were trimmed by 1 base and 3 bases, with 9 bases remaining between them. As DNA, the CDR3 is TGTGCCAGCAGCTTAGGGGGGCAGGAAGAGACCCAGTACTTC. Protein product: CASSLGGQEETQYF.

The gene calls are TRBV19 and TRBJ2-3, with 7 bases matching TRBD2. Germline V gene data show CDR1 as LNHDA and CDR2 as SQIVND (reference sequence). The CDR3 totals 16 residues. J gave up 0 bases and V 3 bases, and 6 bases lay outside the gene matches. CDR3 region: CASSIELALSTDTQYF. The CDR3 coding sequence is TGTGCCAGTAGTATTGAACTAGCGCTGAGCACAGATACGCAGTATTTT.

V is TRBV5-1 and J is TRBJ2-2, with a weak D call TRBD2 (5 bases). Germline loops: CDR1 SGHRS, CDR2 YFSETQ. The ends were cut back, 4 bases at V and 7 bases at J, with 14 bases in the middle. The CDR3 has 14 amino acids. CDR3 loop: CASSQDRGSGELFF. The CDR3 DNA reads as TGCGCCAGCAGCCAGGACCGAGGGAGCGGGGAGCTGTTTTTT.

The chain's CDR3 is CAWRQGVDNSPLHF. The CDR3 DNA is TGTGCCTGGAGACAGGGGGTAGATAATTCACCCCTCCACTTT. This chain joins TRBV30 and TRBJ1-6; TRBD1 matches 8 bases. The CDR3 contains 14 residues. Trimming at V came to 3 bases and at J to 5 bases, leaving 3 bases not matched to a gene. CDR1 is GTSNPN, CDR2 SVGIG, per germline (reference sequence).